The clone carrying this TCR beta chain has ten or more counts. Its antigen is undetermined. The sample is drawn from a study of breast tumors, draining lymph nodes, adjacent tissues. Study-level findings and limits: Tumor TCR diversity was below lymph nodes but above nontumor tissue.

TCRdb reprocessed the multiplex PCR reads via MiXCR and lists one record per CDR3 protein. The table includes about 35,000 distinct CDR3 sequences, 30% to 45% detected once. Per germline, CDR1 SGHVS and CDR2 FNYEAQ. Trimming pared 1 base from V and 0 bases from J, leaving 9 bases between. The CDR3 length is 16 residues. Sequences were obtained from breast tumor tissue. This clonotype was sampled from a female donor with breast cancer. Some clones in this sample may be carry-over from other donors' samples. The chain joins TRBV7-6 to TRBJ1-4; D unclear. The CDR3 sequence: CASSLGGSATNEKLFF. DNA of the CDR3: TGTGCCAGCAGCTTAGGAGGGTCTGCAACTAATGAAAAACTGTTTTTT.